The following is a T cell receptor (beta chain) sequence with its context. Germline V gene lookup returns CDR1 MDHEN and CDR2 SYDVKM. The CDR3 length is 13 residues. V gave up 10 bases and J gave up 3 bases, with 15 bases separating them. The data belong to a study of blood T cell repertoires in COVID-19. The overall study: COVID-19 samples from acute and convalescent phases originated in the United States, Italy and Spain. T cells, B-cell-depleted T cells, or PBMCs supplied cDNA or gDNA.

Authors' methods: Amplification with reference gene primers provided the estimates of nucleated cell counts. Sequencing was performed with immunoSEQ multiplex PCR; in TCRdb, only in-frame clones are kept and a portion is missing. The V and J calls and clone size were taken over from that table, and D and trimming were inferred from the DNA. The table shows over 30,000 clones, with around 75% occurring only once. The chain has TRBV28 and TRBJ1-1, with D possibly matching TRBD1 (6 bases). Sequenced input: peripheral blood. This clonotype originated in an elderly man with active or convalescent COVID-19. The CDR3 bases are TGTGCCACCATAGCAGGGGTTCACACTGAAGCTTTCTTT. Translation: CATIAGVHTEAFF.